A selection of T cell receptor beta chains follows, all from one sample in a study of ipilimumab plus nivolumab after autologous stem cell transplantation. The assay was immunoSEQ multiplex PCR, and TCRdb's table has in-frame clones only and misses some. Found here are roughly 20,000 clones, around 80% of them singletons; the top ten hold roughly a fifth. The sequenced sample was PBMCs, obtained in a trial of ipilimumab plus nivolumab as post-transplant consolidation. The source of these receptors is a male donor with diffuse large B-cell lymphoma. Both conserved end residues are part of each CDR3. The D gene is left open where the match is weak. Only some rows state a clone size, as once, few, many or a class for expanded clones.

TRBJ1-1 TRBV7-9 - - TGTGCCAGCAGCTTGCTGACAGACACTGAAGCTTTCTTT CASSLLTDTEAFF
TRBJ1-1 TRBV5-1 - - TGCGCCAGCAGCGGGGGATGGGGGGACACTGAAGCTTTCTTT CASSGGWGDTEAFF
TRBJ2-2 TRBV11-2 - - TGTGCCAGCAGCTCTGCAAACACCGGGGAGCTGTTTTTT CASSSANTGELFF
TRBJ1-4 TRBV6-5 - TRBD1 TGTGCCAGCAGTACAGACAGGGTTAGCGAAAAACTGTTTTTT CASSTDRVSEKLFF
TRBJ2-7 TRBV21-1 - - TGTGCCAGCCGCCGGGACCTCCTTACAGTGGCCTACGAGCAGTACTTC CASRRDLLTVAYEQYF
TRBJ1-5 TRBV30 - - TGTGCCTGGCCCAGAACGGGTAATTATAGCAATCAGCCCCAGCATTTT CAWPRTGNYSNQPQHF
TRBJ1-5 TRBV7-6 - - TGTGCCAGCAGCTTAGATCCCATCAGGGACAGCAATCAGCCCCAGCATTTT CASSLDPIRDSNQPQHF
TRBJ1-5 TRBV5-5 - - TGTGCCAGCAGCTGGGGTGGTAATCAGCCCCAGCATTTT CASSWGGNQPQHF
TRBJ2-2 TRBV19 - - TGTGCCAGTAGTACTAGGAACACCGGGGAGCTGTTTTTT CASSTRNTGELFF
TRBJ1-2 TRBV7-9 few - TGTGCCAGCAGCCCCTCTACTAATGGCTACACCTTC CASSPSTNGYTF
TRBJ2-7 TRBV7-6 - TRBD1 TGTGCCAGCAGCGTAGGTGGGACAGGGGGCTACGAGCAGTACTTC CASSVGGTGGYEQYF
TRBJ2-1 TRBV5-4 - - TGTGCCAGCAGCGGAGGGGATCGGCGGAGCTCCTACAATGAGCAGTTCTTC CASSGGDRRSSYNEQFF
TRBJ1-2 TRBV29-1 - TRBD1 TGCAGCGTTGATAGAAGGACAGGGACCAACTATGGCTACACCTTC CSVDRRTGTNYGYTF
TRBJ2-7 TRBV23-1 - - TGCGCCAGCAGTTTATACGAGCAGTACTTC CASSLYEQYF
TRBJ2-7 TRBV27 - - TGTGCCAGCAGTTTACGCCCTTTCTACGAGCAGTACTTC CASSLRPFYEQYF
TRBJ1-5 TRBV28 - - TGTGCCAGCAGCAGTAGGGGGGTAAAGCCCCAGCATTTT CASSSRGVKPQHF
TRBJ2-5 TRBV28 - - TGTGCCAGCAGACTCGCGGGGGCACAAGAGACCCAGTACTTC CASRLAGAQETQYF
TRBJ2-7 TRBV28 - - TGTGCCAGCAGTTTAAGGACAGTAGTTAACGAGCAGTACTTC CASSLRTVVNEQYF
TRBJ2-2 TRBV9 few TRBD1 TGTGCCAGCAGCGCGGGACAGGGACCCGGGGAGCTGTTTTTT CASSAGQGPGELFF
TRBJ2-7 TRBV5-1 - - TGCGCCAGCAGCTTGAGTGGTACCGAGCAGTACTTC CASSLSGTEQYF
TRBJ2-2 TRBV4-3 medium-sized - TGCGCCAGCAGCCAAGATCATTCTGCGGGGGCCTGGCGGACCGGGGAGCTGTTTTTT CASSQDHSAGAWRTGELFF
TRBJ1-5 TRBV2 - - TGTGCCAGCAGTGTATGGGGGGTGAAAGGCAATCAGCCCCAGCATTTT CASSVWGVKGNQPQHF
TRBJ2-7 TRBV28 - - TGTGCCAGCAGTTTAAGTCAGGGGCTCTCCTACGAGCAGTACTTC CASSLSQGLSYEQYF
TRBJ2-7 TRBV2 few TRBD2 TGTGCCAGCTATCAGCGGGGGGGCGACGAGCAGTACTTC CASYQRGGDEQYF
TRBJ2-7 TRBV7-2 - TRBD1 TGTGCCAGCAGAGGACAGGGGGCTGTTGAGCAGTACTTC CASRGQGAVEQYF
TRBJ2-3 TRBV9 - TRBD1 TGTGCCAGCAGCGTAAGGGGACAGCCTGGTTTCGGAGATACGCAGTATTTT CASSVRGQPGFGDTQYF
TRBJ1-1 TRBV10-3 - - TGTGCCATCAGTGAGTTAGGTAGGAACACTGAAGCTTTCTTT CAISELGRNTEAFF